The entry below gives a single T cell receptor (beta chain) sequence along with its context. It lacks a known antigen. One base away there is no much larger clone; base qualities are not given. This specimen belongs to a study of early T cells in non-severe SARS-CoV-2 infection (dated by TCRdb to the early 2020s). About the investigation overall: Bulk RNA from unsorted whole blood was used for TCR sequencing, so alpha and beta chains could not be paired.

Receptor libraries were prepared by 5' RACE. TCRdb names NextSeq 500 as the instrument used. To correct for sequencing error and PCR bias, the TCR library protocol tagged individual cDNA molecules with unique molecular identifiers. Both TCR alpha and beta chains were sequenced, and tight co-correlation was observed between alpha and beta sequence abundances in each sample. The original pipeline was this. Decombinator V4 was used to perform V gene, J gene and CDR3 annotation of TCR sequences. TCRs were defined as expanded if a significant change between any two time points was detected under a Poisson model with p below 0.0001. TCR abundances were normalised to the total number of TCRs sequenced in each sample and reported as counts per million. MAIT TCRs were defined by TRAV1-2 paired with TRAJ12, TRAJ20 or TRAJ33, and iNKT TCRs by TRAV10 paired with TRAJ18. VDJdb, accessed 1 November 2021, was searched for CMV, EBV and SARS-CoV-2 annotated TCRs, with TCRs annotated for multiple antigens excluded. TCRdb handled the public reads itself, with Q25 trimming in fastp and clone calling in MiXCR, and kept productive beta chains. Each record represents a unique CDR3 protein, reported with the most common genes and DNA among its rows. In this record, the V and J calls reflect TCRdb's handling and not the investigators' own analysis. The sample records approximately 81,000 distinct CDR3 sequences, roughly 6% of which are singletons. The ten largest clones take up roughly 8.1% of the sample.

The study at large found these results: VDJdb matching was skewed toward anti-spike CD8 responses and likely underestimated virus-specific expansions, missing private and CD4 specificities.

Measured from the cysteine to the phenylalanine, the CDR3 is 15 residues long. The sequence is cut down to CDR3 DNA, 45 bases in frame from base 1. V and J lose 2 bases and 4 bases, and a span of 12 bases separates them. A case-control design nested within a healthcare worker cohort in London, UK, was used, with weekly nasopharyngeal swab PCR tests and blood sampling performed. Healthcare workers were enrolled in the week of the UK lockdown, from 23 to 31 March 2020, and were followed every week for up to roughly 15 weeks. In this chain, TRBV12-3 or TRBV12-4 is recombined with TRBJ2-1; the D gene cannot be resolved beyond TRBD1 or TRBD2, each matching 6 bases. Material: whole blood. The TCR originated in an adult who was a healthcare worker with PCR-confirmed SARS-CoV-2 infection or an uninfected control (not recorded which). The CDR3 loop reads CASSLSGGAYNEQFF. The nucleotide sequence reads as follows: TGTGCCAGCAGTTTATCCGGGGGCGCTTACAATGAGCAGTTCTTC.